This T cell receptor beta chain was sequenced during a study of breast tumors, draining lymph nodes, adjacent tissues. Study outcomes and limitations: Tumor repertoires ranked between lymph nodes and nontumor tissue in diversity, with V and J gene preferences.

One entry per CDR3 protein results from TCRdb running MiXCR on the multiplex PCR reads. The table has under 85,000 distinct CDR3 sequences, around 20% seen once; the top ten hold approximately 2.5%. This clonotype has at least ten counts. Its antigen is still unknown. The lymph nodes were axillary draining lymph nodes from breast cancer patients. With 8 bases clipped from V and 2 bases from J, the junction kept 7 bases outside the gene matches. CDR3 size: 15 residues. The sequenced sample consisted of axillary lymph node tissue. The chain couples TRBV12-3 or TRBV12-4 to TRBJ2-3; 10 bases map to TRBD1. This TCR derives from a female donor with breast cancer. Some clones in this sample may be carry-over from other donors' samples. The CDR3 nucleotides are TGTGCCAGCGCACCGGGACAGGGGTACACAGATACGCAGTATTTT. Protein: CASAPGQGYTDTQYF.